Here is one T cell receptor (beta chain) with its context. This clone appeared a few times. Its antigen remains undetermined. The record has no base qualities; no much larger clone is one base away. TCRbeta CDR3 regions were amplified from genomic DNA using the immunoSEQ Assay, a bias-controlled multiplex PCR. Processing in the source paper ran as follows. Within the assay, amplification of reference gene primers was used to estimate how many nucleated cells each sample contained. To quantify the absolute abundance of each unique TCRbeta CDR3 rearrangement, sequence reads were collapsed and filtered. For each sample, productive Simpson clonality was calculated as the square root of Simpson's diversity index over productive rearrangements. Drawn from immuneACCESS, this table holds only the in-frame rearrangements with V and J called that TCRdb kept. Clones are partly lost; checked studies trace under half to an unresolved V gene and leave the rest unexplained. V, J and clone size derive from that table, while D and trimming were established from the DNA sequence. The sample has 60,000 to 100,000 clones on record, approximately 90% of them singletons. The ten largest clones capture roughly 4.4% of the sample.

The CDR3 sequence holds 20 residues, the cysteine and phenylalanine included. The only DNA kept is the CDR3, 60 bases in frame from the first base. V sheds 0 bases and J sheds 8 bases, leaving 31 bases between their ends. This record belongs to a study of blood T cell repertoires in COVID-19 (dated by TCRdb to 2018 to 2021). For the wider study: Samples from collaborators originated in the United States, Italy and Spain and spanned both the acute and convalescent phases of COVID-19. The repertoires were released in a freely available public database intended as a resource for research on the immune response to SARS-CoV-2. The sample metadata nearly always contained a de-identified subject ID, COVID-19 status, age in years and sex. Subjects who had been exposed to COVID-19, were actively infected with it, or had recovered from it provided the deeply sampled blood TCRbeta repertoires that made up the dataset. The samples were drawn from two sources: the first 160 participants of the ongoing ImmuneRACE study, and fewer than 1,500 subjects contributed by 6 global collaborators. Where available, HLA class I and class II types were obtained from metadata supplied by the sample provider rather than from assay-based typing. The prospective study material was composed of cDNA or gDNA derived from T cells, B-cell-depleted T cells, or PBMCs.

Overall study results and their limits: The amount of clinical and demographic metadata varied by source and participant and was provided uncurated.

Collaborating institutions collected whole blood in K2EDTA tubes following their own protocols. Collaborator samples were shipped for TCRbeta analysis as frozen whole blood, isolated PBMCs, or DNA extracted from either sample type. Input material: peripheral blood. This TCR came from a man aged 50-59 years with active COVID-19. The chain was built from TRBV23-1 and TRBJ1-2; a confident D gene designation cannot be given. TRBV23-1 is sorted into the ORF group, with uncertain function. The CDR3 has the sequence CASSQSGNLRGTRGVWGYTF. At the DNA level, the sequence is TGCGCCAGCAGTCAATCCGGGAACCTTCGGGGAACCAGAGGAGTATGGGGCTACACCTTC.